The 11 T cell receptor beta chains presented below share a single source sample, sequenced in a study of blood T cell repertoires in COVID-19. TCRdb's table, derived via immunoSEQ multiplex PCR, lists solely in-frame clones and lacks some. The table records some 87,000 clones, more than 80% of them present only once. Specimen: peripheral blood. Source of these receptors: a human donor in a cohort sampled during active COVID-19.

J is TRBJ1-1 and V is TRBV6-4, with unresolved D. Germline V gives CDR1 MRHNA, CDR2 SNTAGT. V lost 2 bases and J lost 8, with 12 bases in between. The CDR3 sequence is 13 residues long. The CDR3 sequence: CASSDMSPWEAFF. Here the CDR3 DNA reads TGTGCCAGCAGTGACATGAGCCCCTGGGAAGCTTTCTTT.

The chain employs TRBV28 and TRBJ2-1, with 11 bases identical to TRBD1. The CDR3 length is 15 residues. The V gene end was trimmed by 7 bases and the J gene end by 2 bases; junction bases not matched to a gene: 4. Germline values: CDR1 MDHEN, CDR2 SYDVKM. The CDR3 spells CASTLDRGPYNEQFF. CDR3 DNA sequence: TGTGCCAGCACCCTGGACAGGGGGCCCTACAATGAGCAGTTCTTC.

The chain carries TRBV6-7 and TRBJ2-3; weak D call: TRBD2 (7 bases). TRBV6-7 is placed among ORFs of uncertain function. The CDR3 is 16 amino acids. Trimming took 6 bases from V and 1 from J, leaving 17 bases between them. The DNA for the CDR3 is TGTGCCAGCAGAGGGGGGGGCCAGCTTGGCACAGATACGCAGTATTTT. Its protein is CASRGGGQLGTDTQYF.

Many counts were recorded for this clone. CDR3 protein: CAWRTGTKAFF. The CDR3, as DNA: TGTGCCTGGAGGACCGGGACAAAAGCTTTCTTT. The chain has TRBV30 and TRBJ1-1; D may be TRBD1 (6 bases). The CDR3 runs 11 residues. Germline CDR1 GTSNPN, CDR2 SVGIG (reference sequence). Trimming took 3 bases from V and 9 from J, leaving 11 bases between them.

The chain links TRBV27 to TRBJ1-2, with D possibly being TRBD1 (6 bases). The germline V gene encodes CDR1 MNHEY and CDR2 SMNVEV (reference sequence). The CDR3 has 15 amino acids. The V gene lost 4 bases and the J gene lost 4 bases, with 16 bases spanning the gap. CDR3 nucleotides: TGTGCCAGCAGTTCGTCGGGACCCAGGGGCTATGGCTACACCTTC. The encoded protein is CASSSSGPRGYGYTF.

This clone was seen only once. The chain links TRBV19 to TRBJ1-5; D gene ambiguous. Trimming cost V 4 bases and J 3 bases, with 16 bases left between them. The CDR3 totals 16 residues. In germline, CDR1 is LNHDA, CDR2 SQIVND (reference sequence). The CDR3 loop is CASSKWRVEDNQPQHF. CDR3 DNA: TGTGCCAGTAGTAAGTGGAGGGTAGAAGACAATCAGCCCCAGCATTTT.

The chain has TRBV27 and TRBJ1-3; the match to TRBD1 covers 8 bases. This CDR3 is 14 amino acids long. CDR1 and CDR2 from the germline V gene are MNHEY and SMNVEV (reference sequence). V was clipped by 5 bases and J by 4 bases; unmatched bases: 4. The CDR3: CASSHRGGGNTIYF. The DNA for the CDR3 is TGTGCCAGCAGTCACAGGGGGGGAGGAAACACCATATATTTT.

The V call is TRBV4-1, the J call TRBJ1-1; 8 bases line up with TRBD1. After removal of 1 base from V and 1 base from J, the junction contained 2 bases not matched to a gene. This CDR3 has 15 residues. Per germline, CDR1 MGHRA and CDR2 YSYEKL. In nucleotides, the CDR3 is TGCGCCAGCAGCCAAGCCGGGACAGGGAACACTGAAGCTTTCTTT. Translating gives CASSQAGTGNTEAFF.

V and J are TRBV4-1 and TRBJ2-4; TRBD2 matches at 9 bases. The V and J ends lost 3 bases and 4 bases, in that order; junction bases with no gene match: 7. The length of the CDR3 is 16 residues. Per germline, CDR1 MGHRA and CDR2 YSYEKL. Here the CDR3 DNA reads TGCGCCAGCAGCCATAGTCGGAGCGGGGGGAAAAACATTCAGTACTTC. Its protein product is CASSHSRSGGKNIQYF.

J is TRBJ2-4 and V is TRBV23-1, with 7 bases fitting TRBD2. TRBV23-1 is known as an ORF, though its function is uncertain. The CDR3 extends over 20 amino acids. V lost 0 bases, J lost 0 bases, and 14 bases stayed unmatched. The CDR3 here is CASSQSKRGGIKLAKNIQYF. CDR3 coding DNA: TGCGCCAGCAGTCAATCGAAGCGCGGGGGAATAAAATTAGCCAAAAACATTCAGTACTTC.

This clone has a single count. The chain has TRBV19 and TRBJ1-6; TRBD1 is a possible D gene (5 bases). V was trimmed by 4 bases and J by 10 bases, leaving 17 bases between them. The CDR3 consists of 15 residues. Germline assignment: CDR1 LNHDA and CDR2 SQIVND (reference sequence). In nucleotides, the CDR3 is TGTGCCAGTAGTACCCTGGCAGGCGGGGGATCACCCCTCCACTTT. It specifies CASSTLAGGGSPLHF.